This T cell receptor beta chain was found in a study of blood T cells in healthy people across ages. Points from the study as a whole: Higher diversity, along with more naive CD4+ cells, distinguished long-lived donors from aged donors.

Turning to this clonotype: Antigen specificity is unknown.

For the second PCR, which ran for roughly 6 to 12 cycles, a sample-barcoded 5' primer and a J-beta primer mix were used. TCRdb reprocessed the 5' RACE reads via MiXCR and lists one record per CDR3 protein. The sample holds around 520,000 distinct CDR3 sequences; 27% are singletons and the top ten take approximately 3.3%. The CDR3 sequence is 15 residues long. CDR1 is SGHDT and CDR2 is YYEEEE in the germline V gene. The ends were cut back, 1 base at V and 3 bases at J, with 11 bases in the middle. The same data also contributed to another study, on T cells of mothers and their children. As that report states: Healthy Caucasian mothers, a few in number, and their six children were the donors.

The specimen was blood. The clonotype comes from a boy under 10 years old in good health. The chain employs TRBV5-6 and TRBJ2-4; D remains ambiguous. The CDR3 here is CASSLLTSNKNIQYF. The CDR3 DNA follows: TGTGCCAGCAGCTTGCTAACTTCTAACAAAAACATTCAGTACTTC.